These 20 T cell receptor beta chains share one sample of origin, sequenced in a study of identifying expanded T cells in peripheral blood. Libraries were prepared by immunoSEQ multiplex PCR; TCRdb keeps only in-frame clonotypes and omits some of them. The sample lists roughly 63,000 clones; around 86% were seen once. Input material: blood. The origin of the receptors is a person between 18 and 70 years old in good health.

The chain recombines TRBV29-1 with TRBJ2-1; tentative D call: TRBD2 (6 bases). Trimming removed 3 bases from V and 5 bases from J, with 11 bases in between. Germline values: CDR1 SQVTM, CDR2 ANQGSEA. The CDR3 is made up of 13 amino acids. The CDR3: CSVDTGADNEQFF. The DNA for the CDR3 is TGCAGCGTTGATACGGGAGCCGACAATGAGCAGTTCTTC.

As concerns this clone: The sample has other DNA sequences that encode this CDR3 too. The chain links TRBV7-9 to TRBJ2-3; 8 bases map to TRBD2. Per the germline V gene, CDR1 is SEHNR and CDR2 is FQNEAQ (reference sequence). V lost 8 bases, J lost 2 bases, and 3 bases stayed unmatched. This CDR3 has 13 amino acids. The CDR3 DNA sequence: TGTGCCAGCGAGCGGGGGAACACAGATACGCAGTATTTT. This codes for CASERGNTDTQYF. The full variable domain, in which reference TRBV7-9 and TRBJ2-3 provide the parts outside the CDR3, is DTGVSQNPRHKITKRGQNVTFRCDPISEHNRLYWYRQTLGQGPEFLTYFQNEAQLEKSRLLSDRFSAERPKGSFSTLEIQRTEQGDSAMYLCASERGNTDTQYFGPGTRLTVL.

CDR3 sequence (DNA): TGTGCCAGCTCACCCCTCCGGCGGGTTGATGGCTACACCTTC. Translation: CASSPLRRVDGYTF. The J gene is TRBJ1-2, the V gene TRBV18; no reliable D call. The CDR3 length is 14 residues. The germline gives CDR1 KGHSH, CDR2 LQKENI. Trimming removed 3 bases from V and 6 bases from J, with 14 bases in between.

This rearrangement joins TRBV15 to TRBJ2-7; a possible D gene is TRBD1 (6 bases). The CDR3 spans 15 residues. CDR1 and CDR2 from the germline V gene are LNHNV and YYDKDF (reference sequence). V was trimmed by 1 base and J by 0 bases, leaving 10 bases between them. The CDR3 coding sequence is TGTGCCACCAGCAGAGGACAGGAGATCTCCTACGAGCAGTACTTC. Translated: CATSRGQEISYEQYF.

The chain uses TRBV7-2 and TRBJ2-7; no clear D. This CDR3 spans 15 amino acids. The V gene lost 1 base and the J gene lost 3 bases, with 13 bases spanning the gap. Looked up from germline, CDR1 is SGHTA and CDR2 is FQGNSA. Here the CDR3 reads CASSLEPSGRYEQYF. DNA for the CDR3: TGTGCCAGCAGCTTAGAACCCTCAGGACGCTACGAGCAGTACTTC.

The rearrangement joins TRBV7-2 to TRBJ1-5; no reliable D call. Germline V gives CDR1 SGHTA, CDR2 FQGNSA. The CDR3 length is 15 residues. The V end was cut by 1 base, the J end by 1 base, with 8 bases between. The DNA for the CDR3 is TGTGCCAGCAGCTTAGGGCCCGGGAGCAATCAGCCCCAGCATTTT. Translating gives CASSLGPGSNQPQHF.

The V call is TRBV28, the J call TRBJ2-7, with TRBD2 matching over 13 bases. V was clipped by 6 bases and J by 3 bases; unmatched bases: 5. Germline V gene sequence: CDR1 MDHEN, CDR2 SYDVKM. CDR3 length: 15 amino acids. CDR3 in DNA: TGTGCCAGCAGACAGACTAGCGGGAGGTACTACGAGCAGTACTTC. This gives the protein CASRQTSGRYYEQYF. Filled out from reference TRBV28 and TRBJ2-7, the complete variable domain reads DVKVTQSSRYLVKRTGEKVFLECVQDMDHENMFWYRQDPGLGLRLIYFSYDVKMKEKGDIPEGYSVSREKKERFSLILESASTNQTSMYLCASRQTSGRYYEQYFGPGTRLTVT.

V usage is TRBV27 and J usage is TRBJ2-7; 12 nucleotides match TRBD2. CDR3 length: 15 residues. Germline lookup yields CDR1 MNHEY and CDR2 SMNVEV (reference sequence). Germline trimming cut 6 bases from V and 1 base from J; bases unmatched to any gene: 4. Written as DNA, the CDR3 is TGTGCCAGCAGGCCGGGACTAGCGGGTTCCTACGAGCAGTACGTC. Its translation is CASRPGLAGSYEQYV.

DNA for the CDR3: TGTGCATCGAGCGGACAGGGAGGTTATGGCTACACCTTC. It translates to CASSGQGGYGYTF. The chain uses TRBV9 and TRBJ1-2; TRBD1 aligns across 8 bases. Per the germline V gene, CDR1 is SGDLS and CDR2 is YYNGEE. This CDR3 is built from 13 residues.

Only one count was recorded for this clone. The genes are TRBV7-3 and TRBJ1-1; perhaps TRBD1 as D (5 bases). The V end was cut by 5 bases, the J end by 3 bases, with 10 bases between. This CDR3 has 13 amino acids. Germline-derived CDR1 and CDR2 are SGHTA and FQGTGA. The CDR3 here is CASSPSGYTEAFF. For the CDR3, the DNA is TGTGCCAGCAGCCCTTCAGGGTACACTGAAGCTTTCTTT.

The chain joins TRBV7-9 to TRBJ2-3; no clear D. Germline V gives CDR1 SEHNR, CDR2 FQNEAQ (reference sequence). V gave up 5 bases and J gave up 2 bases, with 14 bases separating them. The CDR3 contains 15 residues. The CDR3 DNA follows: TGTGCCAGCAGCCAGTCGGGTCTTACCACAGATACGCAGTATTTT. Residues: CASSQSGLTTDTQYF.

The rearrangement uses TRBV4-2 and TRBJ2-3, with 9 bases matching TRBD2. J gave up 1 base and V 4 bases, and 0 bases lay outside the gene matches. This CDR3 spans 14 amino acids. Looked up from germline, CDR1 is LGHNA and CDR2 is YNFKEQ. CDR3 coding DNA: TGTGCCAGCAGCCTAGCGGGGGGCACAGATACGCAGTATTTT. Translating gives CASSLAGGTDTQYF.

DNA of the CDR3: TGTGCCAGCAGCTTAAAACAGGGTACGCAGTATTTT. It is translated as CASSLKQGTQYF. The J gene is TRBJ2-3, the V gene TRBV11-1, with D maybe TRBD1 (6 bases). The CDR3 has 12 amino acids. Germline CDR1 is SGHAT and CDR2 is FQDESV (reference sequence). The V end lost 2 bases, the J end lost 8 bases, and 8 bases lay between the germline ends.

The J gene is TRBJ2-3, the V gene TRBV7-9, with TRBD1 identical over 8 bases. Germline values: CDR1 SEHNR, CDR2 FQNEAQ (reference sequence). V was clipped by 3 bases and J by 4 bases; unmatched bases: 3. The CDR3 sequence is 14 residues long. Here the CDR3 DNA reads TGTGCCAGCAGCTTTGGACAGGGCTCAGATACGCAGTATTTT. It codes for CASSFGQGSDTQYF.

The chain joins TRBV14 to TRBJ2-2; perhaps D is TRBD1 or TRBD2 (5 bases each). The CDR3 contains 17 residues. Deletions cut 0 bases from V and 0 bases from J, with 11 bases between. Germline V gene lookup returns CDR1 SGHDN and CDR2 FVKESK. The CDR3: CASSQDWDVANTGELFF. As DNA, the CDR3 is TGTGCCAGCAGCCAAGACTGGGACGTCGCGAACACCGGGGAGCTGTTTTTT.

J is TRBJ1-1 and V is TRBV30, with a weak D call TRBD1 (6 bases). The CDR3 runs 13 residues. Germline lookup yields CDR1 GTSNPN and CDR2 SVGIG (reference sequence). V lost 4 bases and J lost 3, with 12 bases in between. CDR3 sequence (DNA): TGTGCCTGGACCCAGGGGCGGGACACTGAAGCTTTCTTT. Translating it yields CAWTQGRDTEAFF.

J is TRBJ2-3 and V is TRBV6-4; 13 bases match TRBD2. The junction had 6 bases not matched to a gene; V was cut back by 4 bases and J by 5 bases. This CDR3 spans 16 amino acids. Germline V lookup: CDR1 MRHNA, CDR2 SNTAGT. As DNA, the CDR3 is TGTGCCAGCAGTGCCGGGACTAGCGGGGATTTAGATACGCAGTATTTT. Protein sequence: CASSAGTSGDLDTQYF.

In DNA form, the CDR3 reads TGTGCCAGCAGGGCCGACCGGGGAGTGGGGTATGGCTACACCTTC. Amino acid sequence: CASRADRGVGYGYTF. J is TRBJ1-2 and V is TRBV2, with no clear D. CDR3 length: 15 residues. Germline loops: CDR1 SNHLY, CDR2 FYNNEI. Trimming shortened V by 6 bases and J by 5 bases, and 19 bases separated the two germline ends.

The rearrangement links TRBV11-2 to TRBJ1-1; the D is unclear. Trimming removed 5 bases from V and 6 bases from J, with 16 bases in between. The CDR3 covers 14 residues. CDR1 and CDR2 (germline): SGHAT, FQNNGV. The CDR3 loop is CASSPMAGGSEAFF. As DNA, the CDR3 is TGTGCCAGCAGCCCTATGGCAGGTGGCTCTGAAGCTTTCTTT.

The genes are TRBV6-1 and TRBJ1-2; D call uncertain. Per germline, CDR1 MNHNS and CDR2 SASEGT. The CDR3 spans 14 residues. Trimming shortened V by 4 bases and J by 1 base, and 10 bases separated the two germline ends. The CDR3 DNA follows: TGTGCCAGCAGTGGCACAGTAAATAACTATGGCTACACCTTC. This translates into CASSGTVNNYGYTF.